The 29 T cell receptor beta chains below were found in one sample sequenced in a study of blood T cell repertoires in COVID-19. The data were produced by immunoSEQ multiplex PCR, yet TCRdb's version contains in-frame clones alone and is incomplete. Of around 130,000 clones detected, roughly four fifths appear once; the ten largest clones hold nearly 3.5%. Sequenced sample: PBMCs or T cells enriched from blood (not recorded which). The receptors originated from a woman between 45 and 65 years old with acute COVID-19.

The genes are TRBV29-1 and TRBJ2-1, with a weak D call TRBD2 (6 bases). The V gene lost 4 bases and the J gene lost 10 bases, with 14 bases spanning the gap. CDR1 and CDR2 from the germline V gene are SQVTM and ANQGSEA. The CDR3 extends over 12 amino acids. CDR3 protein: CSVVGEVGEQFF. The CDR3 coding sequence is TGCAGCGTTGTCGGGGAGGTCGGCGAGCAGTTCTTC.

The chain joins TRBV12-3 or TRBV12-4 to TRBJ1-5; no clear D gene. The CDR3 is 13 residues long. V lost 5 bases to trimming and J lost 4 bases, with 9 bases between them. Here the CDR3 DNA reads TGTGCCAGCAGTCCCCAGTTGAATCAGCCCCAGCATTTT. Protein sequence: CASSPQLNQPQHF.

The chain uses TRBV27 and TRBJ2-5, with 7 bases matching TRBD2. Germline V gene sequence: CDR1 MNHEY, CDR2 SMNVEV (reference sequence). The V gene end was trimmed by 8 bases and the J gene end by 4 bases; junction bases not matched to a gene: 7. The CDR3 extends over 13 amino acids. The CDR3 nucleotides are TGTGCCAGCTCCCGGGAGGAAGGAGAGACCCAGTACTTC. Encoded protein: CASSREEGETQYF.

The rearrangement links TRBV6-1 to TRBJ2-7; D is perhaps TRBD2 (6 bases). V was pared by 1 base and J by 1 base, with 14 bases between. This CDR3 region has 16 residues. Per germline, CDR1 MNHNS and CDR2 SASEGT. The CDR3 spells CASSEDKGRMSYEQYF. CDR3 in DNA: TGTGCCAGCAGTGAAGATAAAGGGAGGATGTCCTACGAGCAGTACTTC.

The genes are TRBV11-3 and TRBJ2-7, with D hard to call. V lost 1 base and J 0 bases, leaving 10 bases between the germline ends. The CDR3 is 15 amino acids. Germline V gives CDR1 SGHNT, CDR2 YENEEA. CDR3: CASSLGASRSYEQYF. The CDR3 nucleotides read TGTGCCAGCAGCTTAGGTGCTAGTCGCTCCTACGAGCAGTACTTC.

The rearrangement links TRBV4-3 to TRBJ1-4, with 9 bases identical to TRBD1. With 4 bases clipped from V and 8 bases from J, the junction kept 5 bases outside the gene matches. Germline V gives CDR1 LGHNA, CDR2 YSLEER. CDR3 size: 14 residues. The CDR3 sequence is CASSPSGTGEKLFF. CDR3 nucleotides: TGCGCCAGCAGCCCCTCCGGGACAGGGGAAAAACTGTTTTTT.

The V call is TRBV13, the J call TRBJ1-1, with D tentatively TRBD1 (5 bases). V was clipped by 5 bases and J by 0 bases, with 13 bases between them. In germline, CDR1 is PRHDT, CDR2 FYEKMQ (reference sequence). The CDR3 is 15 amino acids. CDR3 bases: TGTGCCAGCAGCGGCGAGACAGCGATGAACACTGAAGCTTTCTTT. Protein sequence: CASSGETAMNTEAFF.

The CDR3 is CAFRQGAGGNTIYF. DNA of the CDR3: TGTGCCTTCAGACAGGGGGCCGGAGGAAACACCATATATTTT. The chain is built from TRBV21-1 and TRBJ1-3; the tabulated D call, TRBD1, remains unverified against the DNA. TRBV21-1 is recorded as a pseudogene. This CDR3 has 14 residues.

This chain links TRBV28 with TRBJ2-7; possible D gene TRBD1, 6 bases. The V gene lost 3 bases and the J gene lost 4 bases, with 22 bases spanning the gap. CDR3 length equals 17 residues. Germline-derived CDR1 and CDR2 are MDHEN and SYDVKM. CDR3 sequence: CASSFPPGQTTKYEQYF. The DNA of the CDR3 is TGTGCCAGCAGTTTCCCCCCCGGACAGACCACCAAGTACGAGCAGTACTTC.

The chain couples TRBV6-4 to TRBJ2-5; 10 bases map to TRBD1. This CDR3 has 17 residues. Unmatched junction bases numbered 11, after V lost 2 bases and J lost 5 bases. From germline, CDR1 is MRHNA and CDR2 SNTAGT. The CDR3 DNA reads TGTGCCAGCAGTGACCTCGGGACAGGGGTTTCGGAGGAGACCCAGTACTTC. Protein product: CASSDLGTGVSEETQYF.

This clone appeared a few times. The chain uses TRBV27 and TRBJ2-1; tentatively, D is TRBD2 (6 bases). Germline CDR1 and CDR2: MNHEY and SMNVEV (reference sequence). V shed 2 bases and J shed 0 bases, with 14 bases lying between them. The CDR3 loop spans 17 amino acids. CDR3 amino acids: CASSLGASDSSYNEQFF. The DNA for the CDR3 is TGTGCCAGCAGTTTAGGGGCTAGCGACAGCTCCTACAATGAGCAGTTCTTC.

CDR3 loop: CASGFLTYEQYF. The CDR3 bases are TGTGCTAGTGGGTTCCTTACCTACGAGCAGTACTTC. The chain couples TRBV12-5 to TRBJ2-7; D is unresolved. CDR1 LGHNT and CDR2 FRNRAP come from the germline V gene. The CDR3 contains 12 residues. Trimming shortened V by 6 bases and J by 2 bases, and 8 bases separated the two germline ends.

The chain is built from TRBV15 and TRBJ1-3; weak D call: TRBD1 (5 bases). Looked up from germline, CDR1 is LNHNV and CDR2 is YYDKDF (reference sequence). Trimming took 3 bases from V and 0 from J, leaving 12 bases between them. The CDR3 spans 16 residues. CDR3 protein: CATSRDRQSSGNTIYF. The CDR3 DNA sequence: TGTGCCACCAGCAGGGACCGACAGAGCTCTGGAAACACCATATATTTT.

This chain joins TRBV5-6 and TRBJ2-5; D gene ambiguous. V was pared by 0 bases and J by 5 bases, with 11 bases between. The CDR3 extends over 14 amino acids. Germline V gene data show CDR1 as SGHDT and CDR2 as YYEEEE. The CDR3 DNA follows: TGTGCCAGCAGCTTGGCCTCGGGTCCCGAGACCCAGTACTTC. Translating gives CASSLASGPETQYF.

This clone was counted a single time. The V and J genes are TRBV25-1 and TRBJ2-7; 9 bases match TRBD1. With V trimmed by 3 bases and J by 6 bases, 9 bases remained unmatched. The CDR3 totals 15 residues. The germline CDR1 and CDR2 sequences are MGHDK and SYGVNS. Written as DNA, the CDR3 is TGTGCCAGCAGTGACCATCAGGACAGGGGAGGCGAGCAGTACTTC. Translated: CASSDHQDRGGEQYF.

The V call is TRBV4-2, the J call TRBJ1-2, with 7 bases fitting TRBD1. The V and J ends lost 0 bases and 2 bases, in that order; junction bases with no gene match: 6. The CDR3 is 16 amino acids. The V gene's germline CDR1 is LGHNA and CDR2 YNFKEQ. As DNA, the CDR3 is TGTGCCAGCAGCCAAGACTCAGCGGACAGGAACTATGGCTACACCTTC. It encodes CASSQDSADRNYGYTF.

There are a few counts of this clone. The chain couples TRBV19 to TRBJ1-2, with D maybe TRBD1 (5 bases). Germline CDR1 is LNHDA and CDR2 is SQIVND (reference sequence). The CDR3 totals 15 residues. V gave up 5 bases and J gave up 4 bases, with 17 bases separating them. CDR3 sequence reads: CASSPGEGRAYGYTF. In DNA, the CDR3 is TGTGCCAGTAGTCCGGGGGAGGGGCGGGCCTATGGCTACACCTTC.

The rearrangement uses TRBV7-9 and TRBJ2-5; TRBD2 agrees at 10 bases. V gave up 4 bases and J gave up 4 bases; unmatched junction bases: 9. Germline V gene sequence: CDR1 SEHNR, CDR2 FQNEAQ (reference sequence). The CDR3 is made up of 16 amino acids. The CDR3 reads CASSSVLASGRETQYF. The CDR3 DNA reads TGTGCCAGCAGCTCCGTGTTGGCTAGCGGGAGAGAGACCCAGTACTTC. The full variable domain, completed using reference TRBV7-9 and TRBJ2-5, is DTGVSQNPRHKITKRGQNVTFRCDPISEHNRLYWYRQTLGQGPEFLTYFQNEAQLEKSRLLSDRFSAERPKGSFSTLEIQRTEQGDSAMYLCASSSVLASGRETQYFGPGTRLLVL.

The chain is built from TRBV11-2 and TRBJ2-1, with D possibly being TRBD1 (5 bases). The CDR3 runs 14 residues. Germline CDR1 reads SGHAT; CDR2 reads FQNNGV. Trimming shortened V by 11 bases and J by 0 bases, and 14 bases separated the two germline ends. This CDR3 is CAVGRTRSYNEQFF. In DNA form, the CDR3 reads TGTGCCGTGGGCAGGACACGCTCCTACAATGAGCAGTTCTTC.

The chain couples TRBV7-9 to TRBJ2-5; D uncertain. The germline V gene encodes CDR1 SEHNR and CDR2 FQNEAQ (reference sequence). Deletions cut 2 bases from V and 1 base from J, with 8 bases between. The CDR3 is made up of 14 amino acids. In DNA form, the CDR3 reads TGTGCCAGCAGCTTATTGGGCAGCCAAGAGACCCAGTACTTC. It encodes CASSLLGSQETQYF.

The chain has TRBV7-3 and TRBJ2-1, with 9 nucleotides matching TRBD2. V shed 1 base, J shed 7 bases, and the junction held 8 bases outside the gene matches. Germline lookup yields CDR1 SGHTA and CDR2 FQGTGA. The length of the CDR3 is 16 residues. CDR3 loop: CASSLNGAGGLNEQFF. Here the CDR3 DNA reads TGTGCCAGCAGCTTAAACGGCGCGGGAGGGCTTAATGAGCAGTTCTTC. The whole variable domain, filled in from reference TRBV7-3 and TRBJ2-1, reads GAGVSQTPSNKVTEKGKYVELRCDPISGHTALYWYRQSLGQGPEFLIYFQGTGAADDSGLPNDRFFAVRPEGSVSTLKIQRTERGDSAVYLCASSLNGAGGLNEQFFGPGTRLTVL.

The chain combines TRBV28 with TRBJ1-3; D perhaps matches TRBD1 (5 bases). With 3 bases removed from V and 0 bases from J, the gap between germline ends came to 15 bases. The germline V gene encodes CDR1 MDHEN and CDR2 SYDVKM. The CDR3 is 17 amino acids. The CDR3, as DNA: TGTGCCAGCAGTTTTAGGTCGCCAGGGTACTCTGGAAACACCATATATTTT. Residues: CASSFRSPGYSGNTIYF.

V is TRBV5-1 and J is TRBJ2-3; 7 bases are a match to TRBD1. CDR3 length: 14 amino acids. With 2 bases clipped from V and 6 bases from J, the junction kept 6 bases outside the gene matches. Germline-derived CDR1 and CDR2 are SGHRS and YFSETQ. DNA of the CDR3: TGCGCCAGCAGCTTCCCATCACAGGGGGATACGCAGTATTTT. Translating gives CASSFPSQGDTQYF.

The CDR3, as DNA: TGTGCCAGCAGCTTAGATGGGACAGACAACTATGGCTACACCTTC. Protein product: CASSLDGTDNYGYTF. This rearrangement joins TRBV7-8 to TRBJ1-2; TRBD1 agrees at 7 bases. The germline gives CDR1 SGHVS, CDR2 FQNEAQ. The CDR3 is 15 residues long. Unmatched junction bases numbered 4, after V lost 1 base and J lost 2 bases.

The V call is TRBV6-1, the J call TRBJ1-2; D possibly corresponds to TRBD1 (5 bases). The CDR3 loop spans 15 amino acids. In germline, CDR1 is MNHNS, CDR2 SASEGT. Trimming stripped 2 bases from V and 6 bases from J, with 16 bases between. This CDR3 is CASSESGRAVNGYTF. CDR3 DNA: TGTGCCAGCAGTGAATCCGGCAGGGCGGTAAATGGCTACACCTTC.

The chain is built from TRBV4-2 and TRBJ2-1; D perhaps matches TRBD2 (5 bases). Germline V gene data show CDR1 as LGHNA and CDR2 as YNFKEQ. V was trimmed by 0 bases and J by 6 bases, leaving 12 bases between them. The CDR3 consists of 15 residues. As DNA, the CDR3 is TGTGCCAGCAGCCAAGATTATTCCCGGGGCAATGAGCAGTTCTTC. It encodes CASSQDYSRGNEQFF.

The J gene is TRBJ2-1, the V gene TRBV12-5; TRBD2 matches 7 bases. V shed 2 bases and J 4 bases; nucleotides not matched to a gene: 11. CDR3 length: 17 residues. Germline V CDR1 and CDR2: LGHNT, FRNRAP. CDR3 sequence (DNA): TGTGCTAGTGGTTTGCCGCGGGGGAGGGGTAGGTACAATGAGCAGTTCTTC. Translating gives CASGLPRGRGRYNEQFF.

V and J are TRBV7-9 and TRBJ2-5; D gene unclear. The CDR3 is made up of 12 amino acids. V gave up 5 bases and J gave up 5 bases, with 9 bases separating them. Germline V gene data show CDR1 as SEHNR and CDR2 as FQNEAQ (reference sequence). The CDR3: CASSTTGETQYF. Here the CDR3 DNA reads TGTGCCAGCAGCACTACCGGGGAGACCCAGTACTTC.

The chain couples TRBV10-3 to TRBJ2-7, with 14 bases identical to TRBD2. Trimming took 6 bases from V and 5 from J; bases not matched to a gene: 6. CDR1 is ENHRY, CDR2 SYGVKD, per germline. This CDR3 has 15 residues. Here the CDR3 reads CAISSGLAGGNEQYF. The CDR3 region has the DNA TGTGCCATCAGCTCAGGACTAGCGGGAGGAAACGAGCAGTACTTC.